This TCR beta chain originates from a study of blood T cell repertoires in COVID-19. The overall study: Specimens from acute and convalescent COVID-19 originated in the United States, Italy and Spain. The cDNA or gDNA used as material had been derived from T cells, B-cell-depleted T cells, or PBMCs.

The V end was cut by 0 bases, the J end by 10 bases, with 5 bases between. Germline CDR1 and CDR2: SGDLS and YYNGEE. The CDR3 sequence is 12 residues long. Clones were sequenced by immunoSEQ multiplex PCR, and TCRdb holds only the in-frame ones, with some missing. The sample comprises around 300,000 clones, roughly 88% of which are singletons, and 2.5% to 3.5% rests with the top ten. The sequencing sample was made of peripheral blood. The chain recombines TRBV9 with TRBJ1-6, with a possible D match to TRBD1 (5 bases). The sequence was collected from a woman aged 25 to 39 with active or convalescent COVID-19. In nucleotides, the CDR3 is TGTGCCAGCAGCGTAGGGGGCTCACCCCTCCACTTT. Translated: CASSVGGSPLHF.